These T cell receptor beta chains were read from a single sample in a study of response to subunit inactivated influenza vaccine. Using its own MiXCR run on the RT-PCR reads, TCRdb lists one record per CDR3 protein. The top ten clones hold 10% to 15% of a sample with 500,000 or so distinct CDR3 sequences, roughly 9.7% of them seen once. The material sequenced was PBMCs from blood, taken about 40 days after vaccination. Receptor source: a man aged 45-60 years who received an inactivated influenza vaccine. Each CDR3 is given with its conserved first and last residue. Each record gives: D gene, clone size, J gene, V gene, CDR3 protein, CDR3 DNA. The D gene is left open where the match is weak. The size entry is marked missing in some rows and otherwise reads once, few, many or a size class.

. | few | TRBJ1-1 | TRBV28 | CASFDRLNTEAFF | TGTGCCAGTTTCGACAGACTGAACACTGAAGCTTTCTTT
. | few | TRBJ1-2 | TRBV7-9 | CASSLSAVLYGYTF | TGTGCCAGCAGCTTATCGGCAGTTCTCTATGGCTACACCTTC
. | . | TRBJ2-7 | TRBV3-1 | CASSLSLKSYEQYF | TGTGCCAGCAGCCTCAGCCTTAAATCCTACGAGCAGTACTTC
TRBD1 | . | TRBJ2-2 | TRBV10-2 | CASSESRDRVFGGELFF | TGCGCCAGCAGTGAGTCGCGGGACAGGGTGTTCGGCGGGGAGCTGTTTTTT
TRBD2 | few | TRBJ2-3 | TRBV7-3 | CASSLTPGGTDTQYF | TGTGCCAGCAGCTTAACGCCGGGAGGAACAGATACGCAGTATTTT
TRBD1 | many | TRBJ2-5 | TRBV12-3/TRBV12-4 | CASSFGTGGENF | TGTGCCAGCAGTTTCGGGACAGGGGGAGAGAACTTC
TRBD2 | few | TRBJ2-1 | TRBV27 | CASSWRWTSGSNEQFF | TGTGCCAGCAGTTGGAGGTGGACTAGCGGGAGTAATGAGCAGTTCTTC
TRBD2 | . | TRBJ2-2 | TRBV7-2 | CASSLREGTGDLFF | TGTGCCAGCAGCTTAAGGGAGGGGACCGGGGACCTGTTTTTT
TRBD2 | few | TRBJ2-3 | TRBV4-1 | CASSQSLAGGLYTQYF | TGCGCCAGCAGCCAATCTCTAGCGGGGGGGCTTTATACGCAGTATTTT
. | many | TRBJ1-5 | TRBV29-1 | CSVGEGLYQPQHF | TGCAGCGTTGGAGAAGGGCTCTATCAGCCCCAGCATTTT
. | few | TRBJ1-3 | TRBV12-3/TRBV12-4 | CASSTSRGSGNTIYF | TGTGCCAGCAGCACCTCAAGGGGCTCTGGAAACACCATATATTTT
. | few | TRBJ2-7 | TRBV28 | CASSSPTGANYRQYF | TGTGCCAGCAGTAGCCCTACAGGAGCCAACTATAGGCAGTACTTC
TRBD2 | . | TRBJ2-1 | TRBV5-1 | CASRDWRGVNEQFF | TGCGCCAGCAGGGACTGGCGGGGGGTGAATGAGCAGTTCTTC
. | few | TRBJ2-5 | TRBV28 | CASSLSRLLGSWETQYF | TGTGCCAGCAGTTTATCACGACTTCTTGGGAGCTGGGAGACCCAGTACTTC
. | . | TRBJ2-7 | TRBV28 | CASSFDNFLSPRYEQYF | TGTGCCAGCAGTTTTGATAATTTCTTGTCCCCCAGATACGAGCAGTACTTC
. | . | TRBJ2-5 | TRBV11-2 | CASSLGVREKTQYF | TGTGCCAGCAGCTTAGGGGTCCGGGAGAAGACCCAGTACTTC
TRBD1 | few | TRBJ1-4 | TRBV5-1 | CASSLTGTGGEKLFF | TGCGCCAGCAGCTTGACCGGGACAGGGGGGGAAAAACTGTTTTTT
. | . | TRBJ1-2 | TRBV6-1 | CASSVDDLYGYTF | TGTGCCAGCAGTGTTGACGATCTTTATGGCTACACCTTC
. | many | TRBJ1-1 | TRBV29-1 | CSVEGNTEAFF | TGCAGCGTTGAGGGGAACACTGAAGCTTTCTTT
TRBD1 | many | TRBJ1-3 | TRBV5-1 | CASSRGQSSGNTIYF | TGCGCCAGCAGCCGGGGACAGAGCTCTGGAAACACCATATATTTT
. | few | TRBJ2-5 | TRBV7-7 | CASSSRTRETQYF | TGTGCCAGCAGCTCTCGGACTCGAGAGACCCAGTACTTC
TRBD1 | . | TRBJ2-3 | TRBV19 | CASSTGQGTDTQYF | TGTGCCAGTAGTACCGGACAGGGAACAGATACGCAGTATTTT
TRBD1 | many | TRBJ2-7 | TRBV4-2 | CASSMDRDRDEQYF | TGTGCCAGCAGCATGGACAGGGATAGGGACGAGCAGTACTTC
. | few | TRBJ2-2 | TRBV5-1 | CASSLAGTQGGELFF | TGCGCCAGCAGCTTGGCCGGGACCCAGGGCGGGGAGCTGTTTTTT
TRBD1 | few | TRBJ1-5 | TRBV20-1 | CSAIEQGTWVQPQHF | TGCAGTGCCATCGAACAGGGGACATGGGTTCAGCCCCAGCATTTT
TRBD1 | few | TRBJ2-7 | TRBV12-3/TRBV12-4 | CASSLKGTGGYEQYF | TGTGCCAGCAGTTTAAAAGGGACAGGGGGCTACGAGCAGTACTTC
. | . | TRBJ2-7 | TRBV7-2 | CASSLVAASSYEQYF | TGTGCCAGCAGCTTGGTGGCAGCCTCTTCCTACGAGCAGTACTTC
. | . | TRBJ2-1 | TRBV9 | CASSVGPGGRNEQFF | TGTGCCAGCAGCGTAGGGCCCGGGGGACGGAATGAGCAGTTCTTC
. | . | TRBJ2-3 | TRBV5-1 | CASSSRPGGTDTQYF | TGCGCCAGCAGCTCCCGTCCTGGGGGCACAGATACGCAGTATTTT
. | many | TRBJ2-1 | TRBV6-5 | CASSYSGIEQFF | TGTGCCAGCAGTTACTCGGGGATTGAGCAGTTCTTC
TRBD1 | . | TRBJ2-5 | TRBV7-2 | CASSLGTGPPGTQYF | TGTGCCAGCAGCTTGGGGACAGGGCCACCGGGGACCCAGTACTTC
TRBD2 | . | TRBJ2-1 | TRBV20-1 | CSAGLAGVNEQFF | TGCAGTGCTGGCCTAGCGGGAGTCAATGAGCAGTTCTTC
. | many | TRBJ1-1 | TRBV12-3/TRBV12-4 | CASSFQVNTEAFF | TGTGCCAGCAGTTTCCAGGTGAACACTGAAGCTTTCTTT
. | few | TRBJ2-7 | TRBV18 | CASSPRGSDEQYF | TGTGCCAGCTCACCCCGGGGTAGCGACGAGCAGTACTTC
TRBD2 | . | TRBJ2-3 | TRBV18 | CASSPPLAGVTDTQYF | TGTGCCAGCTCACCACCTCTAGCGGGAGTCACAGATACGCAGTATTTT
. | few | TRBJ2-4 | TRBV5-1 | CASSSGAVWAKNIQYF | TGCGCCAGCAGCTCTGGGGCGGTTTGGGCCAAAAACATTCAGTACTTC
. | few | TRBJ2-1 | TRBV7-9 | CASSLSLSLDYNEQFF | TGTGCCAGCAGCTTAAGTTTATCGCTAGACTACAATGAGCAGTTCTTC
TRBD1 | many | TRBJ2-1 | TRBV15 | CATSRTTRQGASGNEQFF | TGTGCCACCAGCAGAACAACACGCCAGGGGGCGAGTGGGAATGAGCAGTTCTTC
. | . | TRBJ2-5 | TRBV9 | CASSVAQGGLETQYF | TGTGCCAGCAGCGTAGCTCAGGGAGGCTTGGAGACCCAGTACTTC
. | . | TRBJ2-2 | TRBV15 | CATSRDNNLFAGELFF | TGTGCCACCAGCAGGGACAATAACTTGTTCGCCGGGGAGCTGTTTTTT
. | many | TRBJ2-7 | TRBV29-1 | CSAEGLYYEQYF | TGCAGCGCCGAAGGTCTCTACTACGAGCAGTACTTC